Listed here are 24 T cell receptor beta chains from one sample, sequenced in a study of blood T cell repertoires in COVID-19. Clones were read by immunoSEQ multiplex PCR, and TCRdb kept only the in-frame ones, dropping some. Counted here are roughly 180,000 clones, roughly 80% occurring once; the ten biggest clones make up around 5.1%. The source material was PBMCs or T cells enriched from blood (not recorded which). These receptors all stem from a woman between 40 and 55 years old with acute COVID-19.

This CDR3 is CASRALGGTGGVNTEAFF. As DNA, the CDR3 is TGTGCCAGCCGCGCCTTAGGTGGGACAGGGGGGGTGAACACTGAAGCTTTCTTT. This chain uses TRBV19 with TRBJ1-1; TRBD1 agrees at 11 bases. This CDR3 has 18 residues. Germline V gives CDR1 LNHDA, CDR2 SQIVND (reference sequence). V lost 9 bases and J lost 0; bases outside the gene matches: 15.

V usage is TRBV7-9 and J usage is TRBJ1-2; TRBD1 matches 7 bases. The CDR3 loop spans 14 amino acids. V lost 0 bases to trimming and J lost 8 bases; unmatched junction nucleotides: 6. Germline V gene data show CDR1 as SEHNR and CDR2 as FQNEAQ (reference sequence). The CDR3 is CASSLAGQLLGYTF. The CDR3, as DNA: TGTGCCAGCAGCTTAGCGGGACAGCTTCTCGGCTACACCTTC.

The J gene is TRBJ2-7, the V gene TRBV5-4; 9 nucleotides match TRBD1. Trimming removed 2 bases from V and 7 bases from J; junction bases left unmatched: 4. The CDR3 length is 13 residues. Germline CDR1 SGHNT, CDR2 YYREEE (reference sequence). The CDR3 DNA is TGTGCCAGCAGCTTAGGGACAGGGTTAGAGCAGTACTTC. It is translated as CASSLGTGLEQYF.

In this sample, this clone turned up once. The chain employs TRBV7-9 and TRBJ2-2; D is uncertain. The CDR3 is 12 residues long. Per the germline V gene, CDR1 is SEHNR and CDR2 is FQNEAQ (reference sequence). Trimming stripped 5 bases from V and 4 bases from J, with 5 bases between. Written as DNA, the CDR3 is TGTGCCAGCAGCGTATCCACCGGGGAGCTGTTTTTT. Residues: CASSVSTGELFF.

The J gene is TRBJ2-5, the V gene TRBV3-1 (or the pseudogene TRBV3-2); 11 positions match TRBD1. The V and J ends lost 0 bases and 4 bases, in that order; junction bases with no gene match: 10. This CDR3 region has 18 residues. Germline CDR1 is LGHDT and CDR2 is YNNKEL (reference sequence). CDR3 DNA: TGTGCCAGCAGCCAAGACATTAGGACAGGGGGCTCGTTAGAGACCCAGTACTTC. It codes for CASSQDIRTGGSLETQYF.

To note about this clone: Distinct nucleotide sequences in the sample also encode this CDR3. J is TRBJ2-5 and V is TRBV5-4; D may be TRBD1 (6 bases). Germline assignment: CDR1 SGHNT and CDR2 YYREEE (reference sequence). The CDR3 consists of 14 residues. Trimming pared 0 bases from V and 4 bases from J, leaving 10 bases between. The CDR3 loop is CASSLGRGGETQYF. For the CDR3, the DNA is TGTGCCAGCAGCTTGGGCAGGGGTGGAGAGACCCAGTACTTC.

This chain links TRBV2 with TRBJ1-4; D possibly corresponds to TRBD1 (6 bases). The V end lost 0 bases, the J end lost 11 bases, and 16 bases lay between the germline ends. The CDR3 runs 15 residues. Germline-derived CDR1 and CDR2 are SNHLY and FYNNEI. This CDR3 is CASSEASRQAMKLFF. The CDR3 bases are TGTGCCAGCAGTGAAGCGTCGAGACAGGCAATGAAACTGTTTTTT.

The rearrangement uses TRBV11-2 and TRBJ1-1, with D possibly TRBD1 on 5 matching bases. Looked up from germline, CDR1 is SGHAT and CDR2 is FQNNGV. The V end was cut by 5 bases, the J end by 0 bases, with 10 bases between. The CDR3 loop spans 14 amino acids. DNA of the CDR3: TGTGCCAGCAGCCTCTGGGACTTGAACACTGAAGCTTTCTTT. Translating it yields CASSLWDLNTEAFF.

This clone was seen only a few times. The CDR3 spells CASSSGTEPETQYF. In DNA form, the CDR3 reads TGTGCCAGTAGTAGCGGGACGGAGCCAGAGACCCAGTACTTC. The V and J genes are TRBV19 and TRBJ2-5, with D possibly TRBD2 on 6 matching bases. Trimming took off 4 bases at V and 4 bases at J, with 13 bases between the two ends. The CDR3 covers 14 residues. Germline V gives CDR1 LNHDA, CDR2 SQIVND (reference sequence).

This clone was detected only a few times. This chain uses TRBV5-4 with TRBJ2-1, with D perhaps TRBD2 (6 bases). This CDR3 is built from 15 residues. Between the trimmed V and J ends, which lost 6 bases and 4 bases, there was a span of 17 bases. CDR1 is SGHNT, CDR2 YYREEE, per germline (reference sequence). Written as DNA, the CDR3 is TGTGCCAGCACCGCCCGGAGGGCCCAGTACAATGAGCAGTTCTTC. Its translation: CASTARRAQYNEQFF.

V usage is TRBV9 and J usage is TRBJ1-6, with no clear D. V was clipped by 4 bases and J by 6 bases, with 14 bases between them. Looked up from germline, CDR1 is SGDLS and CDR2 is YYNGEE. The CDR3 loop spans 15 amino acids. The CDR3 reads CASSPESTRNSPLHF. The CDR3, as DNA: TGTGCCAGCAGCCCCGAATCCACGCGTAATTCACCCCTCCACTTT. The full variable domain, its missing parts supplied by reference TRBV9 and TRBJ1-6, is DSGVTQTPKHLITATGQRVTLRCSPRSGDLSVYWYQQSLDQGLQFLIQYYNGEERAKGNILERFSAQQFPDLHSELNLSSLELGDSALYFCASSPESTRNSPLHFGNGTRLTVT.

The chain uses TRBV4-2 and TRBJ2-1; 12 nucleotides align to TRBD2. Trimming cost V 3 bases and J 6 bases; bases outside gene matches: 3. The CDR3 totals 15 residues. Germline-derived CDR1 and CDR2 are LGHNA and YNFKEQ. CDR3 DNA sequence: TGTGCCAGCAGCCAGACTAGCGGGAGTTCCAATGAGCAGTTCTTC. Its translation: CASSQTSGSSNEQFF.

V usage is TRBV5-1 and J usage is TRBJ1-1; no definite D call. The V end lost 0 bases, the J end lost 3 bases, and 12 bases lay between the germline ends. The CDR3 sequence is 15 residues long. CDR1 is SGHRS and CDR2 is YFSETQ in the germline V gene. CDR3: CASSLGNYLDTEAFF. In DNA form, the CDR3 reads TGCGCCAGCAGCTTGGGGAACTACCTCGACACTGAAGCTTTCTTT.

The chain carries TRBV5-1 and TRBJ2-2; 7 bases are a match to TRBD2. The CDR3 contains 19 residues. V lost 0 bases and J lost 6; bases outside the gene matches: 17. CDR1 and CDR2 (germline): SGHRS, YFSETQ. DNA for the CDR3: TGCGCCAGCAGCTTGGTCGGCGGGAGTTTAATCGGTGGTGCCGGGGAGCTGTTTTTT. Its translation: CASSLVGGSLIGGAGELFF. The complete variable domain, with remaining parts taken from reference TRBV5-1 and TRBJ2-2, reads KAGVTQTPRYLIKTRGQQVTLSCSPISGHRSVSWYQQTPGQGLQFLFEYFSETQRNKGNFPGRFSGRQFSNSRSEMNVSTLELGDSALYLCASSLVGGSLIGGAGELFFGEGSRLTVL.

The chain recombines TRBV15 with TRBJ1-4; a weak D match, TRBD1 (6 bases). CDR1 is LNHNV and CDR2 is YYDKDF in the germline V gene (reference sequence). Trimming pared 5 bases from V and 8 bases from J, leaving 15 bases between. CDR3 length equals 14 residues. In DNA, the CDR3 is TGTGCCACCAGCCCTCGGGGGGCGAACGAAAAACTGTTTTTT. Translating it yields CATSPRGANEKLFF.

The chain carries TRBV7-3 and TRBJ2-3; tentative D call: TRBD2 (5 bases). The V end lost 5 bases, the J end lost 7 bases, and 13 bases lay between the germline ends. This CDR3 is 13 amino acids long. Germline V gene sequence: CDR1 SGHTA, CDR2 FQGTGA. The CDR3 DNA reads TGTGCCAGCAGCCCCGAGGGCCGCCATACGCAGTATTTT. Amino acid sequence: CASSPEGRHTQYF.

The genes are TRBV21-1 and TRBJ2-3; the table gives TRBD1 as D, unverified against the DNA. TRBV21-1 is recorded as a pseudogene. This CDR3 region has 15 residues. CDR3 residues: CASSRGTQHMDTQYF. DNA of the CDR3: TGTGCCAGCAGCCGTGGGACACAGCACATGGATACGCAGTATTTT.

The CDR3 sequence is CASSDGGGSTDTQYF. The CDR3, as DNA: TGTGCCAGCAGTGATGGGGGGGGAAGCACAGATACGCAGTATTTT. This chain links TRBV25-1 with TRBJ2-3; TRBD2 aligns across 7 bases. V gave up 3 bases and J gave up 0 bases; unmatched junction bases: 3. The CDR3 loop spans 15 amino acids. Germline CDR1 reads MGHDK; CDR2 reads SYGVNS.

The chain couples TRBV14 to TRBJ1-2; a weak D match, TRBD1 (5 bases). V was shortened by 3 bases and J by 2 bases, with 16 bases between the two germline ends. Germline V gene lookup returns CDR1 SGHDN and CDR2 FVKESK. The CDR3 has 16 residues. For the CDR3, the DNA is TGTGCCAGCAGCCATTTTCGGGGGGTATCCAACTATGGCTACACCTTC. It yields the protein CASSHFRGVSNYGYTF.

The genes are TRBV5-4 and TRBJ2-2, with 12 bases that match TRBD2. Germline V lookup: CDR1 SGHNT, CDR2 YYREEE (reference sequence). Trimming took 0 bases from V and 1 from J; bases not matched to a gene: 4. The CDR3 loop spans 18 amino acids. The CDR3 here is CASSLALAGGRNTGELFF. In DNA, the CDR3 is TGTGCCAGCAGCTTGGCACTAGCGGGAGGTCGGAACACCGGGGAGCTGTTTTTT.

The chain joins TRBV7-9 to TRBJ1-1; tentatively, D is TRBD1 (5 bases). Trimming shortened V by 5 bases and J by 0 bases, and 10 bases separated the two germline ends. The CDR3 is made up of 14 amino acids. The germline CDR1 and CDR2 sequences are SEHNR and FQNEAQ (reference sequence). CDR3 in DNA: TGTGCCAGCAGCATAGGACAATTGAACACTGAAGCTTTCTTT. Translating gives CASSIGQLNTEAFF. Filled out from reference TRBV7-9 and TRBJ1-1, the complete variable domain reads DTGVSQNPRHKITKRGQNVTFRCDPISEHNRLYWYRQTLGQGPEFLTYFQNEAQLEKSRLLSDRFSAERPKGSFSTLEIQRTEQGDSAMYLCASSIGQLNTEAFFGQGTRLTVV.

The chain is built from TRBV15 and TRBJ1-2; D possibly corresponds to TRBD1 (6 bases). Germline CDR1 reads LNHNV; CDR2 reads YYDKDF (reference sequence). V shed 0 bases and J shed 6 bases, with 11 bases lying between them. The CDR3 loop spans 14 amino acids. CDR3 in DNA: TGTGCCACCAGCAGAGATAAGGGGGTCGATGGCTACACCTTC. This sequence encodes CATSRDKGVDGYTF.

The chain recombines TRBV5-1 with TRBJ2-1; 8 positions match TRBD2. This CDR3 has 17 amino acids. V trimming: 2 bases; J trimming: 3 bases; junction bases outside the gene matches: 10. Germline CDR1 reads SGHRS; CDR2 reads YFSETQ. In DNA form, the CDR3 reads TGCGCCAGCAGCTTCCACCTGACTAGCGATGACTACAATGAGCAGTTCTTC. It specifies CASSFHLTSDDYNEQFF.

This sequence joins TRBV11-2 and TRBJ1-4; 7 nucleotides line up with TRBD1. This CDR3 has 15 residues. Germline V gene data show CDR1 as SGHAT and CDR2 as FQNNGV. The trim removed 3 bases at V and 5 bases at J, leaving 6 bases unmatched. This CDR3 is CASSFEQGLNEKLFF. In DNA form, the CDR3 reads TGTGCCAGCAGCTTCGAACAGGGGTTAAATGAAAAACTGTTTTTT. The variable domain in full, completed from reference TRBV11-2 and TRBJ1-4, reads EAGVAQSPRYKIIEKRQSVAFWCNPISGHATLYWYQQILGQGPKLLIQFQNNGVVDDSQLPKDRFSAERLKGVDSTLKIQPAKLEDSAVYLCASSFEQGLNEKLFFGSGTQLSVL.